The T cell receptor beta chain described here comes from a study of tumor-infiltrating lymphocytes in primary liver carcinoma. Study-wide results and caveats: Only about 8-24% of top clones spanned all five tumor regions.

Note on this clonotype: The antigen is not known.

The length of the CDR3 is 13 residues. Trimming removed 3 bases from V and 9 bases from J, with 12 bases in between. A primer matching the constant region was used to make TCR beta cDNA from 500 ng of total RNA. ARM-PCR was slightly modified, and three nested multiplex PCR rounds with it gave rise to the TCR beta libraries. For around 9 cycles apiece, the opening two PCR rounds ran with TRBV1-TRBV30 forward primers and a C-beta reverse primer. TCRdb redid the calling of the multiplex PCR reads with MiXCR, one entry per CDR3 protein. In the table there are 80,000 or so distinct CDR3 sequences, around 75% of which are singletons. Investigators took RNA and DNA out together from approximately 22-30 mg of unsorted bulk tissue. There were five separate regions sampled from each tumor.

Sequencing used liver tumor tissue from sampling region 4. Described subset: tumor region T4, right-lateral pole. This receptor was identified in a woman aged 55 to 70 with primary liver carcinoma and hepatitis B virus infection. This chain connects TRBV12-3 or TRBV12-4 to TRBJ2-1, with a tentative D call TRBD1 (5 bases). The CDR3 here is CASSFDRDSEQFF. The CDR3 nucleotides are TGTGCCAGCAGTTTCGACCGAGACAGTGAGCAGTTCTTC.